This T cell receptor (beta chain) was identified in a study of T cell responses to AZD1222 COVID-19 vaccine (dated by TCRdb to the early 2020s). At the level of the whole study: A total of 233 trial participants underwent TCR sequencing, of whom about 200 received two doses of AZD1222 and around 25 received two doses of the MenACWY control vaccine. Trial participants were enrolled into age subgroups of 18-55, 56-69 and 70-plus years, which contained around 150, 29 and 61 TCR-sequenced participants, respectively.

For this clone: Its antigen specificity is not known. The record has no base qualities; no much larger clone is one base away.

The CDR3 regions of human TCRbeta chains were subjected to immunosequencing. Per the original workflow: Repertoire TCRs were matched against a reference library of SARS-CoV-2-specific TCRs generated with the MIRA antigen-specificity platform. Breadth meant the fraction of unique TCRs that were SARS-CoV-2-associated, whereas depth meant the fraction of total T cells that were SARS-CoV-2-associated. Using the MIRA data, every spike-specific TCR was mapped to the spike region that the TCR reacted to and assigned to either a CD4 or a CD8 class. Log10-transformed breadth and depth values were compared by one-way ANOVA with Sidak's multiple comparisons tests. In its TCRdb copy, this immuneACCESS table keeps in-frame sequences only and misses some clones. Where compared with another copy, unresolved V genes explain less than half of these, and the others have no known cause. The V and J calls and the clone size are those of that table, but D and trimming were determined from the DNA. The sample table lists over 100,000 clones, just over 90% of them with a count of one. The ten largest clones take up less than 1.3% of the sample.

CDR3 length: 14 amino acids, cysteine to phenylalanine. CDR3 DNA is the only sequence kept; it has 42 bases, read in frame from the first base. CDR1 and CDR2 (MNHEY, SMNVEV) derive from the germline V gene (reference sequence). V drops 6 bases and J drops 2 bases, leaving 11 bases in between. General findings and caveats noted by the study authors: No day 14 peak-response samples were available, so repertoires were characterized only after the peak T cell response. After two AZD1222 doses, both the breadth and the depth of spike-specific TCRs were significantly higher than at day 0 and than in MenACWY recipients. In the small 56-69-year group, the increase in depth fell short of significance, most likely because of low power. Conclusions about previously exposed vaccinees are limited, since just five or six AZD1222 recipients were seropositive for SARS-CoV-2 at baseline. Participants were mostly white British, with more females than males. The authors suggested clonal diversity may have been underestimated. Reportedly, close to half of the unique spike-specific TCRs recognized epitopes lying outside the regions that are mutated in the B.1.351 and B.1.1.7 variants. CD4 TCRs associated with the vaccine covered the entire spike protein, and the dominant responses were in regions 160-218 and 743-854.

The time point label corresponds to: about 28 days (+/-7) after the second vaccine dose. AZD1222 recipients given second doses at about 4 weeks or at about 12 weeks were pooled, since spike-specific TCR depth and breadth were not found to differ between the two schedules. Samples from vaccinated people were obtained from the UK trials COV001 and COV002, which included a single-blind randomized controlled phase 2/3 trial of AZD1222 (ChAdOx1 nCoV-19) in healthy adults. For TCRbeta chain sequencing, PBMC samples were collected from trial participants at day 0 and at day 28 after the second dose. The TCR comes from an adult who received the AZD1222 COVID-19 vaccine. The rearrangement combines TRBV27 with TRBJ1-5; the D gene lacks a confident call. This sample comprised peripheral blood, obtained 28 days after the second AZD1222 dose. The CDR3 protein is CASRPGMGNQPQHF. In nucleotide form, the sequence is TGTGCCAGCAGACCGGGGATGGGCAATCAGCCCCAGCATTTT.